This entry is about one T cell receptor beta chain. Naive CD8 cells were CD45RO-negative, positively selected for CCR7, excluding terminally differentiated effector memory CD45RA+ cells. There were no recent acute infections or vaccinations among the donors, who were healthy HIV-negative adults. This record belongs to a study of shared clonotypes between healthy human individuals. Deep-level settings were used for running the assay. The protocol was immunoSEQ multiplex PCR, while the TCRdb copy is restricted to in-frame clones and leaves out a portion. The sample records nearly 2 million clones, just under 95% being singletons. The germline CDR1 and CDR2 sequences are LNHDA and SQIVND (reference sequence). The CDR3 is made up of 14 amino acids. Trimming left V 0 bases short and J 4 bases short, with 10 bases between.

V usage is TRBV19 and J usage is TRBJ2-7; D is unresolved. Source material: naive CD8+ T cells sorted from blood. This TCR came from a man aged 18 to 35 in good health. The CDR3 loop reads CASSIDARHYEQYF. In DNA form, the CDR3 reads TGTGCCAGTAGTATAGACGCCAGGCATTACGAGCAGTACTTC.